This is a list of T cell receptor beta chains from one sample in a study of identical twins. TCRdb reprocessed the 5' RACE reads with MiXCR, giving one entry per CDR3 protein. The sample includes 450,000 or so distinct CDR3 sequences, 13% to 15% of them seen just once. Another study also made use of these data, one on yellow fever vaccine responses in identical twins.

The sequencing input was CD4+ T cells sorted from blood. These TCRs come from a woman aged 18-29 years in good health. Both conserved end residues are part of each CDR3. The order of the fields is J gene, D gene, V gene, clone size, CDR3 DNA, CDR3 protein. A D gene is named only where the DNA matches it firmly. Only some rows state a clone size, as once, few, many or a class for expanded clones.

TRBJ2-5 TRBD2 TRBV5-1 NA TGCGCCAGCAGACCCGGGGGAGGGAGCGACGAGACCCAGTACTTC CASRPGGGSDETQYF
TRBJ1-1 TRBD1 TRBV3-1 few TGTGCCAGCAGCCGGGCCGGGACAGGGAGGACTGAAGCTTTCTTT CASSRAGTGRTEAFF
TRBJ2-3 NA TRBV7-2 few TGTGCCAGCAGCCGCTACACAGATACGCAGTATTTT CASSRYTDTQYF
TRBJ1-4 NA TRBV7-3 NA TGTGCCAGCAGCGCGGGGTTTAATGAAAAACTGTTTTTT CASSAGFNEKLFF
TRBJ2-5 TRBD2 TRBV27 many TGTGCCAGCCGCGGATTAGGACTAGCGGGGGGAGAGACCCAGTACTTC CASRGLGLAGGETQYF
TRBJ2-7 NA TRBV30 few TGTGCCTGGAGTTTAGCAGGCGAGCAGTACTTC CAWSLAGEQYF
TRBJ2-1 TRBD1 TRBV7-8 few TGTGCCAGCAGCTCCGGGACAGGGTTTGATGAGCAGTTCTTC CASSSGTGFDEQFF
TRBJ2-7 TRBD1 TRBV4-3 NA TGCGCCAGCAGCCAAGAAGGCAGGGGGAAGTACGAGCAGTACTTC CASSQEGRGKYEQYF
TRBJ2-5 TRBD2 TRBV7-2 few TGTGCCAGCAGCTTAGTTTTGCGGGAGGGCCGGGAGACCCAGTACTTC CASSLVLREGRETQYF
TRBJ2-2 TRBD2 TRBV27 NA TGTGCCAGCAGTTTACTGGCGGGAGAAAACGGGGAGCTGTTTTTT CASSLLAGENGELFF
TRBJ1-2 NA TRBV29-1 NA TGCAGCGTTGTGCACAGGGCCAACTATGGCTACACCTTC CSVVHRANYGYTF
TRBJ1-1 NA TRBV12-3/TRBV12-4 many TGTGCCAGCAGTTTAAGGGAGTTGGCTGAAGCTTTCTTT CASSLRELAEAFF
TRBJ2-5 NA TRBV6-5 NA TGTGCCAGCAGTTACGGACTTAGGCCTTACCAAGAGACCCAGTACTTC CASSYGLRPYQETQYF
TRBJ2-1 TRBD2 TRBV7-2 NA TGTGCTTTGCCGGGGACTAACTCCTACAATGAGCAGTTCTTC CALPGTNSYNEQFF
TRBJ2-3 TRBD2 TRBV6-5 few TGTGCCAGCAGACTCCGGGGGGGCGGGAACACAGATACGCAGTATTTT CASRLRGGGNTDTQYF
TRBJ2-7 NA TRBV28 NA TGTGCCAGCAGTAGACTTCCCTCAGCCTACGAGCAGTACTTC CASSRLPSAYEQYF
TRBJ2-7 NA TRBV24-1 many TGTGCCACCAGTGATTCGGGGGACGGGGACTCCTACGGGCAGTACTTC CATSDSGDGDSYGQYF
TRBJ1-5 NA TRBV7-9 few TGTGCCAGCAGCCATAGTGATCAGCCCCAGCATTTT CASSHSDQPQHF
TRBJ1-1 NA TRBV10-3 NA TGTGCCATCAGTGCGGAGGACAAGGGGACTGAAGCTTTCTTT CAISAEDKGTEAFF
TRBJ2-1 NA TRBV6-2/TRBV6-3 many TGTGCCAGCAGTTACTCGGGACTTAAGCAGTTCTTC CASSYSGLKQFF
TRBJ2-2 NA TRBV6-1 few TGTGCCAGCAGTCTCTCTAAAGGGGGGGCCGGGGAGCTGTTTTTT CASSLSKGGAGELFF
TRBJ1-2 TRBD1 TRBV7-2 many TGTGCCAGCAGCGAGACGGCGGGACAGAGCTATGGCTACACCTTC CASSETAGQSYGYTF
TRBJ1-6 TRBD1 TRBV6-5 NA TGTGCCAGCATTTCGACAGGGGGAGCTTCACCCCTCCACTTT CASISTGGASPLHF
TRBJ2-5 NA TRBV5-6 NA TGTGCCAGCAGCTTCGGGCTTCCAGAGACCCAGTACTTC CASSFGLPETQYF
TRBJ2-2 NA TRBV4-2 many TGTGCCAGCAGCCTTGTCCGGGAAACCGGGGAGCTGTTTTTT CASSLVRETGELFF
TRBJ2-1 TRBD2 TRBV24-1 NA TGTGCCACCAGTGATCCTAATAGCGGGGGGTCCTACAATGAGCAGTTCTTC CATSDPNSGGSYNEQFF
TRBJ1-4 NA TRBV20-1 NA TGCAGTGCGGCGAGAGGGGGTGTTGAAAAACTGTTTTTT CSAARGGVEKLFF
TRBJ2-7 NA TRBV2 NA TGTGCCAGCAGTCAGCGGACCTTCTCCTACGAGCAGTACTTC CASSQRTFSYEQYF
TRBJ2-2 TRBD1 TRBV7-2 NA TGTGCCAGCAGCACAAGACAGGGGGCTGTCACCGGGGAGCTGTTTTTT CASSTRQGAVTGELFF
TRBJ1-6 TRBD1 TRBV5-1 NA TGCGCCAGCAGCTTAGCAACGGGACAGAAGAATTCACCCCTCCACTTT CASSLATGQKNSPLHF
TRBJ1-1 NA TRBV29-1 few TGCAGCGTTGGACAGCTCCTAAACACTGAAGCTTTCTTT CSVGQLLNTEAFF
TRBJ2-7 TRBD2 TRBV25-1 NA TGTGCCAGCAGTCGCGGGGGATCCAGCTCCTACGAGCAGTACTTC CASSRGGSSSYEQYF
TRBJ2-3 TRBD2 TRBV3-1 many TGTGCCAGCAGCCTTACTAGCGGGGGCACAGATACGCAGTATTTT CASSLTSGGTDTQYF
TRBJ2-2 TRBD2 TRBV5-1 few TGCGCCAGCAGCCTCCGGGTAGCGGGAGATGCCGGGGAGCTGTTTTTT CASSLRVAGDAGELFF
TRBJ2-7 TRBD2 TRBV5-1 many TGCGCCAGCAGCTTGGGAGCCAGCGGGAGCCAGTACGAGCAGTACTTC CASSLGASGSQYEQYF
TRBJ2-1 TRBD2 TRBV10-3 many TGTGCCATCAGAAGCGGGGATTACAATGAGCAGTTCTTC CAIRSGDYNEQFF
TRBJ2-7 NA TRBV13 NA TGTGCCAGCAGCAACTCCCAGGGCTCCTACGAGCAGTACTTC CASSNSQGSYEQYF
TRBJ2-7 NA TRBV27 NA TGTGCCAGCAGTCCCCCCAGCGAGCAGTACTTC CASSPPSEQYF
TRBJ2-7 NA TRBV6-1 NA TGTGCCAGCAGTCCCCGGGACCGGACCTCCTACGAGCAGTACTTC CASSPRDRTSYEQYF
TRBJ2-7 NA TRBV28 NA TGTGCCAGCAGTTCCTCCCCAGCCCCCTACGAGCAGTACTTC CASSSSPAPYEQYF
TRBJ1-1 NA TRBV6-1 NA TGTGCCAGCAGTCAGGCGAACACTGAAGTTTTCTTT CASSQANTEVFF
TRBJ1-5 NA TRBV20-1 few TGCAGTGCTAGGCAATCCTCAGGGCAGCCCCAGCATTTT CSARQSSGQPQHF
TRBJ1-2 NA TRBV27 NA TGTGCCAGCAGTCCATCCCGACAGTTTAACTATGGCTACACCTTC CASSPSRQFNYGYTF
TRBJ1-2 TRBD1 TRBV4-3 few TGCGCCAGCAGCCAGAGGGGACAGGGGGCGGATGGCTACACCTTC CASSQRGQGADGYTF
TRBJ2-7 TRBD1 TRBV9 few TGTGCCAGCAGCGATCTGGACAGGGGGCTATCCGAGCAGTACTTC CASSDLDRGLSEQYF
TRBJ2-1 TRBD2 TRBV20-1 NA TGCAGTGCTGAAGGGACTAGCGTCTACAATGAGCAGTTCTTC CSAEGTSVYNEQFF
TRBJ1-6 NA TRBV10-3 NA TGTGCCATCAGTGACTCTGGGGGTTCACCCCTCCACTTT CAISDSGGSPLHF
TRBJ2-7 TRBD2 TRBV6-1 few TGTGCCAGCAGCTCCGGGACTAGCGGGAGGTACGAGCAGTACTTC CASSSGTSGRYEQYF
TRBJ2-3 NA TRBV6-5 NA TGTGCCAGCAGTTACTCGATAATCACAGATACGCAGTATTTT CASSYSIITDTQYF
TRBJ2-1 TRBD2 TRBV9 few TGTGCCAGCAGCTTGAGACTAGCTTGGGATGAGCAGTTCTTC CASSLRLAWDEQFF
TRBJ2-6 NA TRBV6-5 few TGTGCCAGCAGTTACCTTAGGGGACCCGGGGCCAACGTCCTGACTTTC CASSYLRGPGANVLTF
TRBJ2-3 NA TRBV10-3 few TGTGCCATCAGCATACCTCCCACAGATACGCAGTATTTT CAISIPPTDTQYF
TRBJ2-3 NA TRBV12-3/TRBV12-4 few TGTGCCAGCAGTTTAACTCTGGGCTCTACAGATACGCAGTATTTT CASSLTLGSTDTQYF
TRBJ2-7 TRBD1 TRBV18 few TGTGCCAGCTCACTCCCGGGACAGGGAGGGTACGAGCAGTACTTC CASSLPGQGGYEQYF
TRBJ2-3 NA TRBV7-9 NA TGTGCCAGCAGCTTTCAAATACCTCCAGATACGCAGTATTTT CASSFQIPPDTQYF
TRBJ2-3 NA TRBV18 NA TGTGCCAGCTCACCAAGGGATGCGACAGATACGCAGTATTTT CASSPRDATDTQYF
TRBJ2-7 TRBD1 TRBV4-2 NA TGTGCCAGCAGCCAAGATTCTGGGACAGGGGGTGGAATCTACGAGCAGTACTTC CASSQDSGTGGGIYEQYF